The clone carrying this T cell receptor beta chain was counted many times. What it binds is unknown. The data belong to a study of tumor-infiltrating lymphocytes in primary liver carcinoma. Findings and caveats of the study: No comparison of CD4+ and CD8+ repertoires was made, since the samples were bulk unsorted.

Blood RNA was derived from unsorted whole blood, and germline DNA was extracted too. Researchers reported drawing around 3.8 milliliters of peripheral blood before surgery. The template, about 510 ng total RNA, yielded TCR beta cDNA made with a constant-region primer. Three rounds of nested multiplex PCR with slightly modified ARM-PCR produced TCR beta libraries. Both of the initial two PCR rounds ran for about 9 cycles and employed TRBV1-TRBV30 forward primers alongside a C-beta reverse primer. TCRdb used MiXCR to reprocess the multiplex PCR reads, holding one entry per CDR3 protein. Among about 330,000 distinct CDR3 sequences listed, less than 75% were seen once. V shed 5 bases, J shed 3 bases, and the junction held 8 bases outside the gene matches. The CDR3 is 16 residues long. Germline loops: CDR1 SGHAT, CDR2 FQNNGV.

Sequenced material: peripheral blood. The gene calls are TRBV11-2 and TRBJ2-2; 8 positions agree with TRBD2. The TCR comes from a man aged 35 to 55 with primary liver carcinoma and hepatitis B virus infection. DNA for the CDR3: TGTGCCAGCAGCCTCCGAGCGGGAGTGGACACCGGGGAGCTGTTTTTT. Translated: CASSLRAGVDTGELFF.